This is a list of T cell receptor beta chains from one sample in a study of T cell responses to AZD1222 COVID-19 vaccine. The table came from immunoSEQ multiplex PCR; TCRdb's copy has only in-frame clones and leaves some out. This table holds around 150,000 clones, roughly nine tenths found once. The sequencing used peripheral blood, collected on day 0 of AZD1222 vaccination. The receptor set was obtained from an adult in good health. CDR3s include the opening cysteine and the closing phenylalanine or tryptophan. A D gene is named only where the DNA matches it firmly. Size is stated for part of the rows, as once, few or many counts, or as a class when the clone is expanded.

TGTGCCAGCAGCTTACAGGGATCCTACGAGCAGTACTTC	CASSLQGSYEQYF	-	-	TRBV5-6	TRBJ2-7
TGTGCCAGCAGCTTAGTAGGGGGGACCCAAGCTAACTATGGCTACACCTTC	CASSLVGGTQANYGYTF	-	-	TRBV7-2	TRBJ1-2
TGTGCCAGCAGCTTAAGCGGATACACTGAAGCTTTCTTT	CASSLSGYTEAFF	-	-	TRBV7-8	TRBJ1-1
TGTGCCACCAGCCCCCACATCGGGAGGGGATTGAACACTGAAGCTTTCTTT	CATSPHIGRGLNTEAFF	-	few	TRBV15	TRBJ1-1
TGTGCCAGCAGTTTAGAATTTTGGGGGGCCCGCAATCAGCCCCAGCATTTT	CASSLEFWGARNQPQHF	-	-	TRBV27	TRBJ1-5
TGTGCCTGGAGTCCCCACGGTGGGACATTTCGGCATTTT	CAWSPHGGTFRHF	-	-	TRBV30	TRBJ1-5
TGTGCCAGCAGCCAATGGACAGTTAACGAGCAGTACTTC	CASSQWTVNEQYF	-	once	TRBV28	TRBJ2-7
TGTGCCAGCAGCTTGGATAGCGGTCTCACAGATACGCAGTATTTT	CASSLDSGLTDTQYF	-	few	TRBV5-4	TRBJ2-3
TGCGCCAGCAGCGGGACAGGGTTTATTGAAGCTTTCTTT	CASSGTGFIEAFF	TRBD1	once	TRBV5-1	TRBJ1-1
TGTGCCAGCATTCCTACGGGGGCATTTGAAGCTTTCTTT	CASIPTGAFEAFF	-	once	TRBV6-5	TRBJ1-1
TGCGCCAGCAGCCAAAATTTACAGTCAGATACGCAGTATTTT	CASSQNLQSDTQYF	-	-	TRBV4-3	TRBJ2-3
TGCGCCAGCAGCCAGGGATTGGGCAATCAGCCCCAGCATTTT	CASSQGLGNQPQHF	-	-	TRBV4-3	TRBJ1-5
TGTGCCATCACTTGGGACAGTCTCTACGAGCAGTACTTC	CAITWDSLYEQYF	TRBD1	few	TRBV10-3	TRBJ2-7
TGCAGTGCTAGTTGGGCGGCAGGGGGCACTGAAGCTTTCTTT	CSASWAAGGTEAFF	TRBD1	-	TRBV20-1	TRBJ1-1
TGCAGCGTTGAGCTAAGGGGTCGGGGCACAGATACGCAGTATTTT	CSVELRGRGTDTQYF	-	-	TRBV29-1	TRBJ2-3
TGTGCCAGCTCCCAGGGGCTCTCGAACACTGAAGCTTTCTTT	CASSQGLSNTEAFF	-	-	TRBV2	TRBJ1-1
TGTGCCAGCAGCCCCGCGGGGGGGCGGGGCAATGAGCAGTTCTTC	CASSPAGGRGNEQFF	TRBD2	-	TRBV7-2	TRBJ2-1
TGCAGTGCTAGTGAGGGGAAAAAGAGACCCTACAATGAGCAGTTCTTC	CSASEGKKRPYNEQFF	-	-	TRBV20-1	TRBJ2-1
TGTGCCAGCAGTTTGAGATCTAACTATGGCTACACCTTC	CASSLRSNYGYTF	-	-	TRBV28	TRBJ1-2
TGTGCCTGGAGTGTATTGGTATCCTACGAGCAGTACTTC	CAWSVLVSYEQYF	-	-	TRBV30	TRBJ2-7
TGCGCCAGCAGCCAAGAGAGCGGAAGCGGGAGTGCTGAAGCTTTCTTT	CASSQESGSGSAEAFF	-	few	TRBV4-3	TRBJ1-1
TGTGCCAGCAGTTCCCGGGACAGGGGGCTAGGAGAGACCCAGTACTTC	CASSSRDRGLGETQYF	TRBD1	-	TRBV7-2	TRBJ2-5
TGTGCCAGCACCCCGGACATTCGTAAAGCAGCTAATGAAAAACTGTTTTTT	CASTPDIRKAANEKLFF	-	-	TRBV5-5	TRBJ1-4
TGTGCCAGCAGACCTCTTCAGGCCCCATTCGAGCAGTACTTC	CASRPLQAPFEQYF	-	once	TRBV6-5	TRBJ2-7
TGTGCCAGCAGCTGGGACACAGGAAACACCATATATTTT	CASSWDTGNTIYF	-	-	TRBV5-4	TRBJ1-3
TGCGCCAGCAGCCAAGATGGAGGAATGAACACTGAAGCTTTCTTT	CASSQDGGMNTEAFF	-	-	TRBV4-1	TRBJ1-1
TGTGCCAGCAGCTTAGTCAATGAGCAGTTCTTC	CASSLVNEQFF	-	-	TRBV11-2	TRBJ2-1
TGTGCCAGCAGTTTAACTGACGGGCCCCAGCATTTT	CASSLTDGPQHF	-	-	TRBV27	TRBJ1-5
TGCAGCGTTGAAGGTTCGGGGACCCAGTACTTC	CSVEGSGTQYF	-	-	TRBV29-1	TRBJ2-5
TGTGCCAGCAGTGAGGGGAGATATCAGCCCCAGCATTTT	CASSEGRYQPQHF	-	-	TRBV2	TRBJ1-5
TGCAGCGTTGGAGGGCATTCCCGGGACACAACATTT	CSVGGHSRDTTF	-	-	TRBV29-1	TRBJ1-4
TGCGCCAGCAGCCAAGAATGGGACTCCGCTTTCTTT	CASSQEWDSAFF	-	-	TRBV4-1	TRBJ1-1
TGTGCCAGCAGTACGACAGGGGCGATATTCTACACTGAAGCTTTCTTT	CASSTTGAIFYTEAFF	TRBD1	-	TRBV28	TRBJ1-1
TGTGCCAGCAGCCAAGGGACTATAGAGACCCAGTACTTC	CASSQGTIETQYF	-	-	TRBV14	TRBJ2-5
TGTGCCAGCAGCTTCCCAGGACTAGCGGGGGTGAGGGAGCAGTACTTC	CASSFPGLAGVREQYF	TRBD2	once	TRBV5-4	TRBJ2-7
TGTGCCAGCAGTTTACTACAGGGCAGTGGTTTCTTT	CASSLLQGSGFF	-	-	TRBV28	TRBJ1-1
TGTGCCAGCAGCGCGGGACTAGCCAAAAACATTCAGTACTTC	CASSAGLAKNIQYF	-	-	TRBV9	TRBJ2-4
TGTGCCAGCAGCTTTAGCATCGGTCCTGGGGGTGAAAAACTGTTTTTT	CASSFSIGPGGEKLFF	-	-	TRBV7-6	TRBJ1-4
TGTGCCACCAGCAGAGACGGGAATCAGCCCCAGCATTTT	CATSRDGNQPQHF	-	-	TRBV15	TRBJ1-5
TGTGCCAGCAGCTTCCAGGCTTCTATCTCCTACGAGCAGTACTTC	CASSFQASISYEQYF	-	-	TRBV5-6	TRBJ2-7
TGTGCCAGCTCACCCAAGACAGGGACCGGCTACACCTTC	CASSPKTGTGYTF	TRBD1	-	TRBV18	TRBJ1-2
TGTGCCAGCAGCTTTAGCCACGAGCAGTTCTTC	CASSFSHEQFF	-	-	TRBV7-2	TRBJ2-1
TGTGCCAGCAGCCAAGGGACAGGGGCAAACATTCAGTACTTC	CASSQGTGANIQYF	TRBD1	-	TRBV3-1/TRBV3-2	TRBJ2-4
TGTGCCAGCAGTTACCTTGGGACACTCCAACCCGAGACCCAGTACTTC	CASSYLGTLQPETQYF	-	-	TRBV6-5	TRBJ2-5
TGTGCCAGCAGTCTCGTAAACGAGCAGTACTTC	CASSLVNEQYF	-	-	TRBV6-2/TRBV6-3	TRBJ2-7
TGTGCCAGTAGTGAGACGACAGGGCCTTCCAACTATGGCTACACCTTC	CASSETTGPSNYGYTF	TRBD1	-	TRBV19	TRBJ1-2
TGTGCCAGCAGACTAACAGAAAACTATGGCTACACCTTC	CASRLTENYGYTF	-	-	TRBV27	TRBJ1-2
TGCAGTGCTAGTATCCGCCAGGGCTTTTCCTACAATGAGCAGTTCTTC	CSASIRQGFSYNEQFF	-	-	TRBV20-1	TRBJ2-1
TGTGCCAGCGGCCTAGCGTTCGCCTACGAGCAGTACTTC	CASGLAFAYEQYF	-	-	TRBV11-2	TRBJ2-7
TGTGCCATCAGTGCACAGGTATCTAATTCACCCCTCCACTTT	CAISAQVSNSPLHF	-	-	TRBV10-3	TRBJ1-6